The source of this T cell receptor beta chain is a study of T cells in women clearing cervical HPV infection. As for the study in general: Case blood drawn at lesion detection; control blood after infection cleared.

Average input was around 1,200 ng genomic DNA for immunoSEQ TCR beta CDR3 amplification. Using immunoSEQ multiplex PCR, the repertoire was profiled, and TCRdb retains in-frame clones only, with some absent. The sample includes around 46,000 clones. Each participant carried one incident cervical HPV16 infection only. Comments on this clone: Its antigen is undetermined. The read terminates 3 residues ahead of where the CDR3 ends, so the germline J gene completes it.

The germline CDR1 and CDR2 sequences are DFQATT and SNEGSKA (reference sequence). This CDR3 comprises 12 residues. Trimming left V 3 bases short and J 8 bases short, with 10 bases between. Findings and caveats of the study: Combining TCR richness with V gene abundances gave roughly 0.8 AUC.

Input material: blood buffy coat. This rearrangement joins TRBV20-1 to TRBJ1-4; a possible D gene is TRBD1 (5 bases). The source is a woman between 18 and 70 years old with a cervical HPV16 infection that either progressed to CIN3+ or cleared (not recorded which). The sequenced part of the CDR3 DNA is TGCAGTGCTAGTTCGGGGGGGGAAAAA. Its translation is CSASSGGEK. The whole CDR3 protein reads CSASSGGEKLFF.